This TCR beta chain was profiled in a study of graft-versus-host responses after intestinal transplantation. On the study more broadly: The transplants performed in recipients were multivisceral, liver-intestinal, or isolated intestinal. Each patient got anti-thymocyte globulin induction, then tacrolimus and steroids for roughly 3 years. Findings of the study overall: Detected in recipient marrow were GvH clones, some of which were first observed in ileum or blood. Some patients had graft-donor T cell macrochimerism. In their allografts, the ratios of graft-versus-host to host-versus-graft T cell clones were high.

Profiled with immunoSEQ multiplex PCR; TCRdb holds only in-frame clones, not every one. The sample has some 15,000 clones, over 85% seen once. Concerning this clone itself: Its antigen is not known.

The ends were cut back, 6 bases at V and 8 bases at J, with 14 bases in the middle. Germline CDR1 SGHRS, CDR2 YFSETQ. CDR3 length equals 12 residues. This sequence joins TRBV5-1 and TRBJ1-1, with D tentatively TRBD1 (6 bases). The sequence came from a human patient who received an intestinal transplant, so some T cells may come from the graft donor. The material was PBMCs, obtained around 3 years after intestinal transplantation. The CDR3 is CASTWGGGEAFF. In DNA form, the CDR3 reads TGCGCCAGCACCTGGGGAGGGGGAGAAGCTTTCTTT.